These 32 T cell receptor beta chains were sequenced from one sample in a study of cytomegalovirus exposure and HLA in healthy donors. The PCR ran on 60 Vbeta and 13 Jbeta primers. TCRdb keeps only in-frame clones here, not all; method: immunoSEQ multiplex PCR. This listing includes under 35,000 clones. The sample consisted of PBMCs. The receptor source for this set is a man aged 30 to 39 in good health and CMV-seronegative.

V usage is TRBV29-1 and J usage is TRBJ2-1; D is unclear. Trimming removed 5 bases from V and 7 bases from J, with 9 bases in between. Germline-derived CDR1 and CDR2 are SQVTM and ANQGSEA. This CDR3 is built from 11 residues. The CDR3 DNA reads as TGCAGCGTTAACAGTTTAAATGAGCAGTTCTTC. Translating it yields CSVNSLNEQFF.

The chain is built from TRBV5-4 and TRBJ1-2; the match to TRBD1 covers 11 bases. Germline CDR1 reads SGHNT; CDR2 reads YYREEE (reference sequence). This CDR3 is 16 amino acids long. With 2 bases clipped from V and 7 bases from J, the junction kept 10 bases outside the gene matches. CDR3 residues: CASSLEPGQGGFGYTF. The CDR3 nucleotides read TGTGCCAGCAGCTTAGAACCGGGACAGGGGGGGTTTGGCTACACCTTC.

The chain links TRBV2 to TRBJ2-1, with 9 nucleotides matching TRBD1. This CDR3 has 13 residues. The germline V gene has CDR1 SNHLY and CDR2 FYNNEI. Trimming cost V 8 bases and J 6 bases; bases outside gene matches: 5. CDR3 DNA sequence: TGTGCCAGCGGACAGGGGCTTACCAATGAGCAGTTCTTC. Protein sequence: CASGQGLTNEQFF. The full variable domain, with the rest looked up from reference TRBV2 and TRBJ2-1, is EPEVTQTPSHQVTQMGQEVILRCVPISNHLYFYWYRQILGQKVEFLVSFYNNEISEKSEIFDDQFSVERPDGSNFTLKIRSTKLEDSAMYFCASGQGLTNEQFFGPGTRLTVL.

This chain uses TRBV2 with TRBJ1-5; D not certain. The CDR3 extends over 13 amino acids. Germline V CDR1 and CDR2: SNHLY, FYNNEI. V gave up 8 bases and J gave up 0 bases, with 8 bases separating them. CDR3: CASLGDSNQPQHF. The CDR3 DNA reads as TGTGCCAGCCTCGGTGATAGCAATCAGCCCCAGCATTTT. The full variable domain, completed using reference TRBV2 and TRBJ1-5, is EPEVTQTPSHQVTQMGQEVILRCVPISNHLYFYWYRQILGQKVEFLVSFYNNEISEKSEIFDDQFSVERPDGSNFTLKIRSTKLEDSAMYFCASLGDSNQPQHFGDGTRLSIL.

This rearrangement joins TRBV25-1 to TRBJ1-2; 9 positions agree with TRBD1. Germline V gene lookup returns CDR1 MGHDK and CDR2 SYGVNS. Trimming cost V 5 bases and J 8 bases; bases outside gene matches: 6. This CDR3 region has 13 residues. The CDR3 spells CASSSTGQGGYTF. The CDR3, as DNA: TGTGCCAGCAGTTCAACGGGACAGGGAGGCTACACCTTC.

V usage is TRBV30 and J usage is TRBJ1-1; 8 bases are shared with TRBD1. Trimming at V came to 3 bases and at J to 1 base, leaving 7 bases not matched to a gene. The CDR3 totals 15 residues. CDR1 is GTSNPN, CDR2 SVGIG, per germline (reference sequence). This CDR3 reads CAWRGDRGPNTEAFF. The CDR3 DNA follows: TGTGCCTGGAGGGGCGACAGGGGCCCGAACACTGAAGCTTTCTTT.

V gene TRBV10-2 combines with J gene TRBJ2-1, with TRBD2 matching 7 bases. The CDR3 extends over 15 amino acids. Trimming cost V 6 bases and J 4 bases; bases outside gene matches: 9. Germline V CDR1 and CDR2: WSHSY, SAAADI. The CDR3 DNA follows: TGCGCCAGCAGCCTTCTAGCGGCAGAGTACAATGAGCAGTTCTTC. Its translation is CASSLLAAEYNEQFF.

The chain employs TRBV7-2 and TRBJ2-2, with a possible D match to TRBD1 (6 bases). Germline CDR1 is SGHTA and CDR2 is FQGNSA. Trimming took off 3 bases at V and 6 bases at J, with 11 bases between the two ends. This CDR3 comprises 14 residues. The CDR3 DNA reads TGTGCCAGCAGCTTGTCAGGGGCGGCCGGGGAGCTGTTTTTT. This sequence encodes CASSLSGAAGELFF.

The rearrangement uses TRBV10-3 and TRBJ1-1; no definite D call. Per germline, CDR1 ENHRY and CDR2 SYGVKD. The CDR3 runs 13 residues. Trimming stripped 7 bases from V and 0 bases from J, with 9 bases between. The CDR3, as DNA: TGTGCCATCAACCCGGGTATGAACACTGAAGCTTTCTTT. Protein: CAINPGMNTEAFF.

The CDR3 loop reads CASTLQRNTGELFF. The CDR3 DNA reads as TGTGCCAGCACCCTTCAGCGGAACACCGGGGAGCTGTTTTTT. The chain is built from TRBV7-6 and TRBJ2-2; D ambiguous. The CDR3 runs 14 residues. Per germline, CDR1 SGHVS and CDR2 FNYEAQ. V was cut by 7 bases and J by 1 base, with 10 bases left in between.

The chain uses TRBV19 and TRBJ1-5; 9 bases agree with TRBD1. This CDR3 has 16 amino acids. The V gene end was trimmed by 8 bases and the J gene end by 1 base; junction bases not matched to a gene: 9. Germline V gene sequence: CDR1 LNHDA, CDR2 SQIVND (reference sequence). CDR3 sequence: CASSGQGFRSNQPQHF. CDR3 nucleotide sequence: TGTGCCAGTTCGGGACAGGGTTTTAGAAGCAATCAGCCCCAGCATTTT.

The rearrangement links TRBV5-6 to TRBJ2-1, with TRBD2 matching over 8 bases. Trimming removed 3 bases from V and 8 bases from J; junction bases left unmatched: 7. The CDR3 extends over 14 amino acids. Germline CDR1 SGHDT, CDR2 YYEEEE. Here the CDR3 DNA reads TGTGCCAGCAGCTCCGGGACTAGGTACGATGAGCAGTTCTTC. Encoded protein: CASSSGTRYDEQFF.

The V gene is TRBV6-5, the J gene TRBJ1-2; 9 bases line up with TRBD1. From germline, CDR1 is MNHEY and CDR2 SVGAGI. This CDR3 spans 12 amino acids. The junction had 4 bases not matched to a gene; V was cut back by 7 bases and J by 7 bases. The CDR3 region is CASKTGGGGYTF. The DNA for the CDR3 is TGTGCCAGCAAAACAGGGGGCGGTGGCTACACCTTC.

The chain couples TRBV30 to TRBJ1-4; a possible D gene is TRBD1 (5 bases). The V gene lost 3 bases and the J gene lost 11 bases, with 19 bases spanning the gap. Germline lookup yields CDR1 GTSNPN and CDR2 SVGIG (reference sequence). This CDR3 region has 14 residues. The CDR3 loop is CAWRPGAGRRKLFF. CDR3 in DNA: TGTGCCTGGAGGCCCGGGGCCGGGAGGCGGAAACTGTTTTTT.

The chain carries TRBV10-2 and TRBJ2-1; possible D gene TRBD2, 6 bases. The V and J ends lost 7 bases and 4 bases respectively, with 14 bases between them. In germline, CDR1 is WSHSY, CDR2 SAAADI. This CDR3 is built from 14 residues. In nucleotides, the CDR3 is TGCGCCAGCATTCCAGCGGGCTTATACAATGAGCAGTTCTTC. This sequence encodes CASIPAGLYNEQFF.

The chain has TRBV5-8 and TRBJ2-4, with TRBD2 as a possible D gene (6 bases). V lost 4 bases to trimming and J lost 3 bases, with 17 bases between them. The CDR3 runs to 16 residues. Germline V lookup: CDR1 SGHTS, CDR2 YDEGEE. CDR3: CASSPGEELGKNIQYF. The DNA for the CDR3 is TGTGCCAGCAGCCCCGGGGAGGAGTTGGGCAAAAACATTCAGTACTTC. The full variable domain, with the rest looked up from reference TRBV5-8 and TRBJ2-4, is EAGVTQSPTHLIKTRGQQATLRCSPISGHTSVYWYQQALGLGLQFLLWYDEGEERNRGNFPPRFSGRQFPNYSSELNVNALELEDSALYLCASSPGEELGKNIQYFGAGTRLSVL.

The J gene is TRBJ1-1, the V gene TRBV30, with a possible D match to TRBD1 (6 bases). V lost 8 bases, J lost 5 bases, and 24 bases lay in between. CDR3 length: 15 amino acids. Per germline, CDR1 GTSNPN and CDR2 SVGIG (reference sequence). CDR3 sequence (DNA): TGTGCCGGGCTCAGGGGAATACCTTGGGGGACTGAAGCTTTCTTT. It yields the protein CAGLRGIPWGTEAFF.

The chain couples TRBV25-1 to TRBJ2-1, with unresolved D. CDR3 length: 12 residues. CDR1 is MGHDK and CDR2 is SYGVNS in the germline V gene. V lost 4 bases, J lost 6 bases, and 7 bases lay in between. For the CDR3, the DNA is TGTGCCAGCAGTGTCCAATTCAATGAGCAGTTCTTC. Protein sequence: CASSVQFNEQFF.

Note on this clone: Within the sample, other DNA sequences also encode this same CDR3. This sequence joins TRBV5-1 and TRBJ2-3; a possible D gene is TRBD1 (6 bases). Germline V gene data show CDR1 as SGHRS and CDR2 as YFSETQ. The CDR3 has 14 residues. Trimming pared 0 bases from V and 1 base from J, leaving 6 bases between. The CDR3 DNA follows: TGCGCCAGCAGCTTGGACAGGGGCACAGATACGCAGTATTTT. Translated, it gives CASSLDRGTDTQYF. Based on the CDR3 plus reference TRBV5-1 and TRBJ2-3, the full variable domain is KAGVTQTPRYLIKTRGQQVTLSCSPISGHRSVSWYQQTPGQGLQFLFEYFSETQRNKGNFPGRFSGRQFSNSRSEMNVSTLELGDSALYLCASSLDRGTDTQYFGPGTRLTVL.

The CDR3 is CAWSGLGGGGTEAFF. The CDR3 DNA sequence: TGTGCCTGGAGTGGCCTAGGTGGGGGAGGCACTGAAGCTTTCTTT. The V call is TRBV30, the J call TRBJ1-1; perhaps TRBD1 as D (5 bases). CDR1 is GTSNPN, CDR2 SVGIG, per germline (reference sequence). V was pared by 1 base and J by 4 bases, with 16 bases between. The CDR3 consists of 15 residues.

CDR3 nucleotide sequence: TGTGCCAGCAGCCAGACAGGGGGCAGGGAGACCCAGTACTTC. This translates into CASSQTGGRETQYF. V usage is TRBV4-2 and J usage is TRBJ2-5; 10 positions agree with TRBD1. Per the germline V gene, CDR1 is LGHNA and CDR2 is YNFKEQ. V lost 3 bases and J lost 5; bases outside the gene matches: 3. The CDR3 has 14 amino acids.

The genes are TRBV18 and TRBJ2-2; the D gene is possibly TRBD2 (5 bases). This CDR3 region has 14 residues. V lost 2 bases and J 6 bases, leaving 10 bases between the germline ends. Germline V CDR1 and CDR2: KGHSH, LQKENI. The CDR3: CASSPGSGAGELFF. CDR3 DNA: TGTGCCAGCTCACCAGGGAGTGGGGCCGGGGAGCTGTTTTTT.

The CDR3 DNA reads TGCAGCGTTGTGGGGAGTTCATACGAGCAGTACTTC. As protein: CSVVGSSYEQYF. This sequence joins TRBV29-1 and TRBJ2-7; D is perhaps TRBD2 (5 bases). The V end was cut by 4 bases, the J end by 4 bases, with 11 bases between. Germline-derived CDR1 and CDR2 are SQVTM and ANQGSEA. This CDR3 is built from 12 residues.

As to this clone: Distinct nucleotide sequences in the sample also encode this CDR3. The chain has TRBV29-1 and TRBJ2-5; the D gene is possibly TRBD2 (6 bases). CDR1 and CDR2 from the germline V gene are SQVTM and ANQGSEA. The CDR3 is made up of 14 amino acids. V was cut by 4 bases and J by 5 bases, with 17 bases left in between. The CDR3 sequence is CSVGWSGVGETQYF. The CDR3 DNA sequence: TGCAGCGTTGGTTGGTCGGGGGTCGGGGAGACCCAGTACTTC.

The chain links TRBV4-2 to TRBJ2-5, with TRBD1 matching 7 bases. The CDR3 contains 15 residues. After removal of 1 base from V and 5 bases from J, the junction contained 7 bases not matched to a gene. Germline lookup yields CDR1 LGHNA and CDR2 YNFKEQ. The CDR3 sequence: CASSQGQGSAETQYF. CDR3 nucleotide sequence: TGTGCCAGCAGCCAAGGACAGGGAAGTGCGGAGACCCAGTACTTC.

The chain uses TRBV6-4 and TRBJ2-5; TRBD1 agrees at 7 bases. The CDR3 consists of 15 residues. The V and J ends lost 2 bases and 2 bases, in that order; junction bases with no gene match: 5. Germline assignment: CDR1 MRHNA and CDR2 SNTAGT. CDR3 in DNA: TGTGCCAGCAGTGACACCCTGACAGGGCAAGAGACCCAGTACTTC. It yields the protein CASSDTLTGQETQYF.

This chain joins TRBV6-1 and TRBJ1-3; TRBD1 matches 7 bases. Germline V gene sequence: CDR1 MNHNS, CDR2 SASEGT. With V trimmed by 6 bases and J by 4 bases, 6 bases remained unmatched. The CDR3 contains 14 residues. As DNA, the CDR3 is TGTGCCAGCAGGGGGACAGCACCCGGAAACACCATATATTTT. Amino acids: CASRGTAPGNTIYF.

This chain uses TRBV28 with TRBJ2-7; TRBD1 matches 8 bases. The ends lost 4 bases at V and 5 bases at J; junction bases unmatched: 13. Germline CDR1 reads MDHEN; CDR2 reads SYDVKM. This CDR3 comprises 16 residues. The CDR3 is CASSSPTTGEIDEQYF. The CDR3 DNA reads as TGTGCCAGCAGTTCTCCTACGACAGGGGAAATCGACGAGCAGTACTTC.

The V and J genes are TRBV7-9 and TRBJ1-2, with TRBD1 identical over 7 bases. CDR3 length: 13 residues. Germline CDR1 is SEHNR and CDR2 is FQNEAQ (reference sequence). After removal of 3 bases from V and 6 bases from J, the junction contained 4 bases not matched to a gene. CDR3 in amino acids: CASSFGTEHGYTF. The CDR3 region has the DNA TGTGCCAGCAGCTTCGGGACAGAACATGGCTACACCTTC.

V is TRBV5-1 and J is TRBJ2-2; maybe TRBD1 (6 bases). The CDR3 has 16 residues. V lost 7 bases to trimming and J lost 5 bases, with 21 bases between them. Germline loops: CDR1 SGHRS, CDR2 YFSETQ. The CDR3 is CASSESWQGLTGELFF. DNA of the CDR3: TGCGCCAGCTCCGAGTCGTGGCAGGGGTTAACCGGGGAGCTGTTTTTT.

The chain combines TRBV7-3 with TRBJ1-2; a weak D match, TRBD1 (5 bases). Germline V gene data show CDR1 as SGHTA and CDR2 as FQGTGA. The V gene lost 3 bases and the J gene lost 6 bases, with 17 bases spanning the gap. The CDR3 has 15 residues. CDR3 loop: CASSFYKQGRHGYTF. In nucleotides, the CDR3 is TGTGCCAGCAGCTTTTACAAGCAGGGTCGACATGGCTACACCTTC.

CDR3 sequence reads: CASSNRVGEKLFF. The CDR3 DNA follows: TGTGCCAGCAGTAACAGGGTGGGCGAAAAACTGTTTTTT. This chain uses TRBV6-5 with TRBJ1-4; tentatively, D is TRBD1 (6 bases). Germline-derived CDR1 and CDR2 are MNHEY and SVGAGI. The CDR3 has 13 residues. The germline V and J ends were trimmed by 5 bases and 8 bases, with 12 bases remaining between them.